This passage covers 2 T cell receptor beta chains from one sample sequenced in a study of T-cell reconstitution after alpha-beta-depleted transplantation in children. This sample's TCRbeta library carried unique molecular identifier barcodes. TCRdb processed the PCR reads anew with MiXCR; each CDR3 protein has one entry. The data contain around 450,000 distinct CDR3 sequences, 16% of them singletons. Sequences were derived from PBMCs, mostly from graft donor cells, sampled 360 days after TCRalphabeta/CD19-depleted stem cell transplant. The receptors stem from a boy under two years old who had a stem cell transplant for Wiskott-Aldrich syndrome, so the T cells may come from the graft donor.

The rearrangement joins TRBV6-5 to TRBJ1-1; D uncertain. From germline, CDR1 is MNHEY and CDR2 SVGAGI. CDR3 size: 14 residues. Trimming cost V 6 bases and J 5 bases, with 16 bases left between them. CDR3 DNA sequence: TGTGCCAGCAGGCCCACCGCAGTGGGGACTGAAGCTTTCTTT. Its protein product is CASRPTAVGTEAFF.

This clonotype has a handful of counts. The genes are TRBV7-9 and TRBJ2-1, with TRBD2 identical over 7 bases. After removal of 1 base from V and 7 bases from J, the junction contained 7 bases not matched to a gene. The length of the CDR3 is 15 residues. Germline V gene sequence: CDR1 SEHNR, CDR2 FQNEAQ (reference sequence). CDR3 amino acids: CASSLDLRGRNEQFF. The CDR3 bases are TGTGCCAGCAGCTTAGACTTGCGGGGGAGGAATGAGCAGTTCTTC.